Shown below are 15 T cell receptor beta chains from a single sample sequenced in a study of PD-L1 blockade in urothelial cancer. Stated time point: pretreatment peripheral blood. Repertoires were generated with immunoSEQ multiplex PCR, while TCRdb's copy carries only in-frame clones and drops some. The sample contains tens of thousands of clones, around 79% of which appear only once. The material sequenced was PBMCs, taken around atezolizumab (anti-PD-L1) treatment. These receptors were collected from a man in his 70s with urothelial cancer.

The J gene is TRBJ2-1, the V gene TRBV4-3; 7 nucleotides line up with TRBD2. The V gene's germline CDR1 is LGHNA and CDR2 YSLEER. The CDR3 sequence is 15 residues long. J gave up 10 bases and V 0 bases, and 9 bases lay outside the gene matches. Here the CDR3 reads CASSQDGGGVGEQFF. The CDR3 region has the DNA TGCGCCAGCAGCCAAGATGGGGGAGGGGTTGGAGAGCAGTTCTTC.

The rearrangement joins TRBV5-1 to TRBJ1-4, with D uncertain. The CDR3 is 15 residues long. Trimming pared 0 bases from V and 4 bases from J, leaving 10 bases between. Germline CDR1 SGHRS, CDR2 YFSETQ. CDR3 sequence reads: CASSLDGQVNEKLFF. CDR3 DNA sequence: TGCGCCAGCAGCTTGGACGGCCAGGTTAATGAAAAACTGTTTTTT.

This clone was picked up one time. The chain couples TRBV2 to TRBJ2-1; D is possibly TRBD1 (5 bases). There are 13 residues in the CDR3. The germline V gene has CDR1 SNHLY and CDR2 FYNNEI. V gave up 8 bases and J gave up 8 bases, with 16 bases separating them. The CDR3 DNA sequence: TGTGCCAGCCAGGCAGGGAATTGGCATGAGCAGTTCTTC. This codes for CASQAGNWHEQFF.

This CDR3 is CASSQRGAGAQETQYF. The CDR3 nucleotides are TGTGCCAGCAGCCAGAGGGGGGCGGGGGCACAAGAGACCCAGTACTTC. V usage is TRBV5-5 and J usage is TRBJ2-5; possibly TRBD2 for D (7 bases). Germline V gene sequence: CDR1 SGHKS, CDR2 YYEKEE (reference sequence). The CDR3 has 16 residues. With 4 bases removed from V and 2 bases from J, the gap between germline ends came to 18 bases.

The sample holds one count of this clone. In DNA, the CDR3 is TGTGCCAGTAGTATAGAGGGCAGGGGTTCCTACGAGCAGTACTTC. Encoded protein: CASSIEGRGSYEQYF. The genes are TRBV19 and TRBJ2-7; D might be TRBD1 (6 bases). Germline V lookup: CDR1 LNHDA, CDR2 SQIVND (reference sequence). The V and J ends lost 0 bases and 1 base respectively, with 10 bases between them. This CDR3 contains 15 residues.

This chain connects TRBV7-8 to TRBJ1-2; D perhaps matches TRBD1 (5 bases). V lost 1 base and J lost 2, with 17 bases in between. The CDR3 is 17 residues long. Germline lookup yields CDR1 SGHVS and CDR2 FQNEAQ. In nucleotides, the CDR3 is TGTGCCAGCAGCTTAGACTCGAAAGGGGCTTTGAACTATGGCTACACCTTC. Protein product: CASSLDSKGALNYGYTF. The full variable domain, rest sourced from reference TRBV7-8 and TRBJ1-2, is GAGVSQSPRYKVAKRGQDVALRCDPISGHVSLFWYQQALGQGPEFLTYFQNEAQLDKSGLPSDRFFAERPEGSVSTLKIQRTQQEDSAVYLCASSLDSKGALNYGYTFGSGTRLTVV.

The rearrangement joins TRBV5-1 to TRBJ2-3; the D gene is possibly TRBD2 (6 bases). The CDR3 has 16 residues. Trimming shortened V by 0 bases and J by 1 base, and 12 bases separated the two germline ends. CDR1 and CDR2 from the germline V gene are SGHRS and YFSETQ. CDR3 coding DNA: TGCGCCAGCAGCTTGGGGCGGCCGGGGGGCACAGATACGCAGTATTTT. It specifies CASSLGRPGGTDTQYF.

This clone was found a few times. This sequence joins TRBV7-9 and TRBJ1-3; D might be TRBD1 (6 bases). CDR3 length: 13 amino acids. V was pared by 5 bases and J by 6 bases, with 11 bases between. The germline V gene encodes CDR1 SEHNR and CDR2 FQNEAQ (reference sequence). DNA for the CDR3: TGTGCCAGCAGCAGGACAGACCCAAACACCATATATTTT. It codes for CASSRTDPNTIYF.

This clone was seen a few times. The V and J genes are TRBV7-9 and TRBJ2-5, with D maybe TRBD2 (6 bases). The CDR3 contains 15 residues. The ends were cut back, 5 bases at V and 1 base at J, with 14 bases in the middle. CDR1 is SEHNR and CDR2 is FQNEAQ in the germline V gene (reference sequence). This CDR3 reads CASSALGTPQETQYF. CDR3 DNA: TGTGCCAGCAGCGCACTAGGGACTCCCCAAGAGACCCAGTACTTC.

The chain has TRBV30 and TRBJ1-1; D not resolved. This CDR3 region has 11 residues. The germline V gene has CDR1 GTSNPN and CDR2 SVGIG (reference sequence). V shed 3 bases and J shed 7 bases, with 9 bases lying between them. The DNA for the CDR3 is TGTGCCTGGAGGCGTGGGAGTGAAGCTTTCTTT. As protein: CAWRRGSEAFF.

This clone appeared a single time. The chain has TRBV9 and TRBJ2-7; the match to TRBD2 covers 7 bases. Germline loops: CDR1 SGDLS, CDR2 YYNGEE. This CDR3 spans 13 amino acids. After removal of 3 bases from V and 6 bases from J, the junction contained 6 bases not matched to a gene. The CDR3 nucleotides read TGTGCCAGCAGCGGAACCTCGGGGGGCGAGCAGTACTTC. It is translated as CASSGTSGGEQYF. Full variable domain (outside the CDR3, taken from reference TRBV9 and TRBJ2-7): DSGVTQTPKHLITATGQRVTLRCSPRSGDLSVYWYQQSLDQGLQFLIQYYNGEERAKGNILERFSAQQFPDLHSELNLSSLELGDSALYFCASSGTSGGEQYFGPGTRLTVT.

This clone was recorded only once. The CDR3 region is CASSIQGTTEAFF. In DNA, the CDR3 is TGTGCCAGCAGCATACAGGGGACCACTGAAGCTTTCTTT. The genes are TRBV6-1 and TRBJ1-1, with 7 nucleotides matching TRBD1. Germline V gives CDR1 MNHNS, CDR2 SASEGT. Trimming at V came to 6 bases and at J to 4 bases, leaving 5 bases not matched to a gene. The length of the CDR3 is 13 residues.

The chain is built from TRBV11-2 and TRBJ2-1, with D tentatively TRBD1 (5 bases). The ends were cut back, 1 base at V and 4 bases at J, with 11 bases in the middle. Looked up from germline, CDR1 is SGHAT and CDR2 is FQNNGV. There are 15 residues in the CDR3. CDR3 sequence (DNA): TGTGCCAGCAGCTTAGGAGGACAAGTATACAATGAGCAGTTCTTC. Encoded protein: CASSLGGQVYNEQFF.

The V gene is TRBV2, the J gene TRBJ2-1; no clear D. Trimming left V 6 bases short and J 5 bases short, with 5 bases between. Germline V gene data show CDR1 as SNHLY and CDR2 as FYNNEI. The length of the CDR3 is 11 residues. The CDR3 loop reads CASSQNNEQFF. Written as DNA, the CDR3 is TGTGCCAGCAGCCAAAACAATGAGCAGTTCTTC.

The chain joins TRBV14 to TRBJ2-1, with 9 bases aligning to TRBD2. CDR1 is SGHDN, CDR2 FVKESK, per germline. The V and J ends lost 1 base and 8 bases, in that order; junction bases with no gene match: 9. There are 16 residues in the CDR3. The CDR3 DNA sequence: TGTGCCAGCAGCCAAGCCATGCGGGGGGGCCGGGATGAGCAGTTCTTC. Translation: CASSQAMRGGRDEQFF.